This T cell receptor beta chain was obtained from a study of cytotoxic CD8 clonotypes in ibrutinib-treated CLL. Overall study results and limits: Shared public clonotypes were rare, and on treatment they either got smaller or stayed the same. Having risen at ibrutinib response, clonality had fallen back toward baseline by progression. Progressing and sustained-remission patients had different sampling times. Relative to age-matched healthy donors, clonality at baseline was higher, and it tracked circulating CD8+ T-cell counts.

The germline V gene encodes CDR1 SEHNR and CDR2 FQNEAQ (reference sequence). V lost 4 bases, J lost 3 bases, and 7 bases stayed unmatched. The CDR3 has 17 amino acids. As regards this clone: What it binds is unknown.

The data were produced by immunoSEQ multiplex PCR, yet TCRdb's version contains in-frame clones alone and is incomplete. Altogether fewer than 30,000 clones are present, around 69% being singletons, with the ten largest covering around 54%. The V and J genes are TRBV7-9 and TRBJ2-1, with 12 positions matching TRBD2. Sequencing used PBMCs, obtained at disease progression, from a patient treated with ibrutinib. This clonotype originated in a human donor with chronic lymphocytic leukemia. CDR3 DNA: TGTGCCAGCAGCTCCCTAGCGGGGGGGCCCAGCTACAATGAGCAGTTCTTC. Protein product: CASSSLAGGPSYNEQFF.